The entry below gives a single TCR beta chain sequence along with its context. The sample is drawn from a study of blood T cell repertoires in COVID-19. For the study at large: Samples came from the United States, Italy and Spain, spanning acute and convalescent COVID-19.

In the source study's methods: Estimation of nucleated cell counts was performed using reference gene primer amplification. Here immunoSEQ multiplex PCR was the method, and the copy in TCRdb shows in-frame clones only, minus some. From that table come the V and J calls and clone size; the DNA was used to work out D and trimming. In the table there are approximately 190,000 clones, approximately 84% of which are singletons. V shed 7 bases and J 5 bases; nucleotides not matched to a gene: 3. This CDR3 region has 12 residues. Per germline, CDR1 MNHNY and CDR2 SVGAGI (reference sequence). The sequencing input was peripheral blood. The gene calls are TRBV6-6 and TRBJ1-1; 8 positions match TRBD1. This receptor was identified in a woman in her seventies with active or convalescent COVID-19. In DNA, the CDR3 is TGTGCCAGCACTAGACAGGGGACTGAAGCTTTCTTT. It translates to CASTRQGTEAFF.